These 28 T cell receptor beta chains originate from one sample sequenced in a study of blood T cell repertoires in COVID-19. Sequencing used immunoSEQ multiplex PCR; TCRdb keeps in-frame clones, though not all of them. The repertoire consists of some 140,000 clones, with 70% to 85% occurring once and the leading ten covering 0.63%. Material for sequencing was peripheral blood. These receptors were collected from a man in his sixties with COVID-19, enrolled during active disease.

CDR3 bases: TGTGCCAGCAGGTTGGGACAGGGGTTTTTCAATGAGCAGTTCTTC. Encoded protein: CASRLGQGFFNEQFF. V gene TRBV27 combines with J gene TRBJ2-1; TRBD1 matches 10 bases. The CDR3 extends over 15 amino acids. CDR1 is MNHEY and CDR2 is SMNVEV in the germline V gene (reference sequence). Losses at the gene ends were 6 bases for V and 6 bases for J; bases not matched to a gene: 8.

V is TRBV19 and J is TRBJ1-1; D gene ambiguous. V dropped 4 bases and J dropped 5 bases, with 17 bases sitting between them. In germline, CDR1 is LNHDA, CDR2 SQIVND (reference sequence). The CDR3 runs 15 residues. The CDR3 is CASSKFWGGRTEAFF. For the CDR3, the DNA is TGTGCCAGTAGTAAGTTTTGGGGAGGCAGGACTGAAGCTTTCTTT.

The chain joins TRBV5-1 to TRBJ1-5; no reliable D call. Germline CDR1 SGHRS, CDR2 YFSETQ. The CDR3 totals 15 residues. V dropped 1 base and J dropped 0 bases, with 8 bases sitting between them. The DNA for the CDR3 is TGCGCCAGCAGCTTGTGGGGAGATAGCAATCAGCCCCAGCATTTT. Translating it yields CASSLWGDSNQPQHF.

The CDR3 DNA reads as TGTGCCAGCTCACGACTAGCGAAGGGGGATACGCAGTATTTT. Its protein product is CASSRLAKGDTQYF. The rearrangement links TRBV18 to TRBJ2-3; TRBD2 aligns across 8 bases. With 4 bases clipped from V and 6 bases from J, the junction kept 6 bases outside the gene matches. The CDR3 extends over 14 amino acids. From germline, CDR1 is KGHSH and CDR2 LQKENI.

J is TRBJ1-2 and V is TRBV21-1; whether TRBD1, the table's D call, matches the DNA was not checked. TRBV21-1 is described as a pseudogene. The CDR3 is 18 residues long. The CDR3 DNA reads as TGTGCCAGCTCCTCACGCGACCGGACAGAAGAAATTAACTATGGCTACACCTTC. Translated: CASSSRDRTEEINYGYTF.

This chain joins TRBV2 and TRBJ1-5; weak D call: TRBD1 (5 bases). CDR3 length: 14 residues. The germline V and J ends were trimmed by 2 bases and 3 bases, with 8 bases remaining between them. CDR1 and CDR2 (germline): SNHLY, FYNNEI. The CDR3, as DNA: TGTGCCAGCAGTGAAAGGGGTGTCAATCAGCCCCAGCATTTT. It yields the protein CASSERGVNQPQHF.

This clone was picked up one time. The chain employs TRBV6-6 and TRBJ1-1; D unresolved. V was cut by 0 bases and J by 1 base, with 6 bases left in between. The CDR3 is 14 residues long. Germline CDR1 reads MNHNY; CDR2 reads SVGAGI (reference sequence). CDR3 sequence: CASSYSEANTEAFF. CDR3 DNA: TGTGCCAGCAGTTACTCTGAGGCGAACACTGAAGCTTTCTTT.

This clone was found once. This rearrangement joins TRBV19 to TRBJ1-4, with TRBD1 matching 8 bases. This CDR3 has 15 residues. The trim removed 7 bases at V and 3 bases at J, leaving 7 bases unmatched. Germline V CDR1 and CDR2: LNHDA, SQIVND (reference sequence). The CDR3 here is CASKGQGAANEKLFF. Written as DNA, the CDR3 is TGTGCCAGTAAGGGCCAGGGGGCGGCTAATGAAAAACTGTTTTTT.

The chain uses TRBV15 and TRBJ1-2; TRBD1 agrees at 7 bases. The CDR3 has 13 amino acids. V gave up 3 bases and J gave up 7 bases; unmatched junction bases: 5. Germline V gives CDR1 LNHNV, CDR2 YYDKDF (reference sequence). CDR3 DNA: TGTGCCACCAGCAGGGGACAGCAGTCTGGCTACACCTTC. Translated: CATSRGQQSGYTF. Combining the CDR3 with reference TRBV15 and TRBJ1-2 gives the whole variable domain DAMVIQNPRYQVTQFGKPVTLSCSQTLNHNVMYWYQQKSSQAPKLLFHYYDKDFNNEADTPDNFQSRRPNTSFCFLDIRSPGLGDTAMYLCATSRGQQSGYTFGSGTRLTVV.

As DNA, the CDR3 is TGTGCCAGCTCACCTGATAGGGGCGAAGCTTTCTTT. Its translation: CASSPDRGEAFF. This chain joins TRBV18 and TRBJ1-1; the D gene is possibly TRBD1 (5 bases). Germline CDR1 reads KGHSH; CDR2 reads LQKENI. The CDR3 has 12 residues. The germline V and J ends were trimmed by 3 bases and 8 bases, with 10 bases remaining between them. The whole variable domain, remainder taken from reference TRBV18 and TRBJ1-1, is NAGVMQNPRHLVRRRGQEARLRCSPMKGHSHVYWYRQLPEEGLKFMVYLQKENIIDESGMPKERFSAEFPKEGPSILRIQQVVRGDSAAYFCASSPDRGEAFFGQGTRLTVV.

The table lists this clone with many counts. The CDR3 here is CASSRGGEVGEKLFF. The CDR3 bases are TGTGCCAGCAGCAGAGGGGGCGAGGTGGGTGAAAAACTGTTTTTT. V and J are TRBV5-6 and TRBJ1-4; 7 positions match TRBD1. CDR1 SGHDT and CDR2 YYEEEE come from the germline V gene. The V segment lost 4 bases and the J segment 7 bases; nucleotides outside the gene matches: 10. The CDR3 extends over 15 amino acids.

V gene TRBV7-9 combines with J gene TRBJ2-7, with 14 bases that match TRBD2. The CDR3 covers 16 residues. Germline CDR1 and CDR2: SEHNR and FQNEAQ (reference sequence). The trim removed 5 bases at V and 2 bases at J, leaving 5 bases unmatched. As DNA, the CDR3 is TGTGCCAGCAGCCGGACTAGCGGGAGGTTCCCCTACGAGCAGTACTTC. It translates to CASSRTSGRFPYEQYF.

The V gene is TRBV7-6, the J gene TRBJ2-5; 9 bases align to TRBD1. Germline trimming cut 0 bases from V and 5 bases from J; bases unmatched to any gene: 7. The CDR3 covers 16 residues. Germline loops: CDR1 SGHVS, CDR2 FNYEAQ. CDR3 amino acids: CASSLALQGARETQYF. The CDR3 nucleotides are TGTGCCAGCAGCTTAGCGTTACAGGGGGCCCGGGAGACCCAGTACTTC.

The CDR3 region has the DNA TGTGCCAGCAGTTTAAGGGGGTCGAACACTGAAGCTTTCTTT. Its translation: CASSLRGSNTEAFF. This chain joins TRBV27 and TRBJ1-1, with a possible D match to TRBD1 (6 bases). The CDR3 consists of 14 residues. Trimming left V 2 bases short and J 1 base short, with 8 bases between. Germline V gives CDR1 MNHEY, CDR2 SMNVEV (reference sequence).

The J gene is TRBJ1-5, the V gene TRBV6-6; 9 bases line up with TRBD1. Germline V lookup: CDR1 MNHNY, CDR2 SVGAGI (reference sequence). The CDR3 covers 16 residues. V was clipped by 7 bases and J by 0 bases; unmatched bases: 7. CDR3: CASTGQGKNSNQPQHF. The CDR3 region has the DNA TGTGCCAGCACGGGACAGGGCAAGAATAGCAATCAGCCCCAGCATTTT.

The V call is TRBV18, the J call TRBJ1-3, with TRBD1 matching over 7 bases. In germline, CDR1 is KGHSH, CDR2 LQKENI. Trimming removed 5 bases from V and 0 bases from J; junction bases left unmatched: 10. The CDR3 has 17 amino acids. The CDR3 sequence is CASSERSRGYSGNTIYF. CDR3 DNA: TGTGCCAGCTCAGAACGATCCAGGGGGTACTCTGGAAACACCATATATTTT.

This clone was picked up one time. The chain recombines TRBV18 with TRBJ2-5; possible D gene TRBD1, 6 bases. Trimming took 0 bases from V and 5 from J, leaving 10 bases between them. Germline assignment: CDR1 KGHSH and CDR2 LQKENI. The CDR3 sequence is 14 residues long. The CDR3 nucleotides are TGTGCCAGCTCACCACCGATGCAGGGGGAGACCCAGTACTTC. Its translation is CASSPPMQGETQYF. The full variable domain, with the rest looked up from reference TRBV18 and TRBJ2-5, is NAGVMQNPRHLVRRRGQEARLRCSPMKGHSHVYWYRQLPEEGLKFMVYLQKENIIDESGMPKERFSAEFPKEGPSILRIQQVVRGDSAAYFCASSPPMQGETQYFGPGTRLLVL.

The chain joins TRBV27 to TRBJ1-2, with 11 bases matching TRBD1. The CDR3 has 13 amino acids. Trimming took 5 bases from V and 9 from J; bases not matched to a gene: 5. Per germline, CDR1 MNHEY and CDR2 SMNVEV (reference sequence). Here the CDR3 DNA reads TGTGCCAGCAGTCCAGGGACAGGGGGTAGCTACACCTTC. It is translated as CASSPGTGGSYTF.

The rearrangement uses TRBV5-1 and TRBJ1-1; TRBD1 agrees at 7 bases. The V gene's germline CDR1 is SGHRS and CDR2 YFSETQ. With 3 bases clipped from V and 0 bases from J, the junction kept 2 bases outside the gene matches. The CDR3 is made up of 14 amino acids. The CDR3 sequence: CASSSTGMNTEAFF. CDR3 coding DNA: TGCGCCAGCAGCTCGACAGGGATGAACACTGAAGCTTTCTTT.

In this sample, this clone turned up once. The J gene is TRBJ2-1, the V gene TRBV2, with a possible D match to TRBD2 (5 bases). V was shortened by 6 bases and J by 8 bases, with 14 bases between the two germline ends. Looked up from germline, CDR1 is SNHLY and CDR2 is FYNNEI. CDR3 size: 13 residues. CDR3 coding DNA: TGTGCCAGCAGCCCTGCGGAGGTCTATGAGCAGTTCTTC. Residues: CASSPAEVYEQFF.

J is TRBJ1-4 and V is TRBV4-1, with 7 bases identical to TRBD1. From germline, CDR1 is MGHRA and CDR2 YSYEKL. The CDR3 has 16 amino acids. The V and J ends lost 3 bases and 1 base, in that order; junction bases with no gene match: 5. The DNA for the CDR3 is TGCGCCAGCAGCCACCCTGACAGGGTAACTAATGAAAAACTGTTTTTT. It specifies CASSHPDRVTNEKLFF.

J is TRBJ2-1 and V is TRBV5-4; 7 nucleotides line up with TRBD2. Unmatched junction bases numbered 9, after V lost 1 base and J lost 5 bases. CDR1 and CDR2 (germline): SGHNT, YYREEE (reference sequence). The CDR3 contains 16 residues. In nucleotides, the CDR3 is TGTGCCAGCAGCTTGATGGGAGGGAGTGGGCACAATGAGCAGTTCTTC. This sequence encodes CASSLMGGSGHNEQFF.

CDR3 coding DNA: TGTGCCAGCAGTCCGGGACAGGGCAATCAGCCCCAGCATTTT. Amino acids: CASSPGQGNQPQHF. J is TRBJ1-5 and V is TRBV6-4; 8 bases are shared with TRBD1. This CDR3 is 14 amino acids long. CDR1 and CDR2 from the germline V gene are MRHNA and SNTAGT. Trimming removed 5 bases from V and 2 bases from J; junction bases left unmatched: 2.

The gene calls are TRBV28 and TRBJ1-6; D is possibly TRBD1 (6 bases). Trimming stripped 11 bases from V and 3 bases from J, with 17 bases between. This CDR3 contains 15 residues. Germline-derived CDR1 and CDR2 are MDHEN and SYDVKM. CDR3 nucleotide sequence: TGTGCCGGAAAAACAGGGAGCGGCTATAATTCACCCCTCCACTTT. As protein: CAGKTGSGYNSPLHF.

The CDR3 sequence is CASSYQITDTQYF. The CDR3 nucleotides read TGTGCCAGCAGTTACCAAATCACAGATACGCAGTATTTT. The genes are TRBV6-2 or TRBV6-3 and TRBJ2-3, with D unresolved. Trimming removed 2 bases from V and 2 bases from J, with 5 bases in between. The CDR3 sequence is 13 residues long. Germline-derived CDR1 and CDR2 are MNHEY and SVGEGT.

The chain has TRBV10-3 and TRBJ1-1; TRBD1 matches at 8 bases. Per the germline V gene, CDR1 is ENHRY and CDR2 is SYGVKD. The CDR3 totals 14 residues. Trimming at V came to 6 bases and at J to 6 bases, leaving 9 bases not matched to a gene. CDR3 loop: CAISRTGKDSEAFF. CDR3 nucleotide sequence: TGTGCCATCAGCCGGACAGGGAAAGACTCTGAAGCTTTCTTT.

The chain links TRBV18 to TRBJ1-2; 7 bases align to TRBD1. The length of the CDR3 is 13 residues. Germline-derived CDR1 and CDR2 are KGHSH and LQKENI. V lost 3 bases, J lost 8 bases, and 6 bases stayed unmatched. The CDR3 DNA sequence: TGTGCCAGCTCACCCGGGACAGAGGGAGGCTACACCTTC. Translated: CASSPGTEGGYTF.

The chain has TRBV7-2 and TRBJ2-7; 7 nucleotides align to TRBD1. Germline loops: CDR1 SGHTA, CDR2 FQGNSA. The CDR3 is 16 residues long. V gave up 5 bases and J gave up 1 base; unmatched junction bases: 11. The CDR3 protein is CASSLGQPASSYEQYF. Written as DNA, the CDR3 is TGTGCCAGCAGCCTGGGACAGCCAGCCTCTTCCTACGAGCAGTACTTC.